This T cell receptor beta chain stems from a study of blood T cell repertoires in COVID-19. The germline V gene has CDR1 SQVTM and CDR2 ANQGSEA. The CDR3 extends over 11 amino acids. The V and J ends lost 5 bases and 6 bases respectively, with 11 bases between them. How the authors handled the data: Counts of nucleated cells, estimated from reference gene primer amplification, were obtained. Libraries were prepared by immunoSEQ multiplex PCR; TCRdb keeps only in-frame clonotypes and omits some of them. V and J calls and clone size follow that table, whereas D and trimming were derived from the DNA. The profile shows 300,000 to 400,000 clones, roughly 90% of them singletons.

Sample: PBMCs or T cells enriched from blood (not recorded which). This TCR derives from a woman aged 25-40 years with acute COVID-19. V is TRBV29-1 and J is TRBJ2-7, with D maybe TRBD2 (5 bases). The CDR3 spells CSVSGRGEQYF. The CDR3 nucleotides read TGCAGCGTTTCCGGCCGGGGCGAGCAGTACTTC.